A single sample gave rise to the 28 T cell receptor beta chains below, sequenced in a study of regulatory T cells in long-lasting Graves disease. Time point denoted: newly diagnosed GD, antithyroid drugs for less than 3 months. PBMC-derived RNA was used for the TCR library. The TCR beta library used iRepertoire HTBI primers with Arm-PCR amplification of CDR3. MiXCR was run by TCRdb on the multiplex PCR reads, yielding one entry per CDR3 protein. The sample has over 200,000 distinct CDR3 sequences, approximately 20% seen once; the top ten hold 22%. Sequencing used peripheral blood mononuclear cells (PBMCs), obtained at new diagnosis, from a patient treated with antithyroid drugs. All receptors derive from a female donor with Graves disease.

This clonotype was recorded at least ten times. The chain combines TRBV6-1 with TRBJ1-5; unclear D gene. The CDR3 has 15 amino acids. Trimming took off 6 bases at V and 0 bases at J, with 12 bases between the two ends. Germline assignment: CDR1 MNHNS and CDR2 SASEGT. The CDR3 bases are TGTGCCAGCAGGGACGGCGAGTATAGCAATCAGCCCCAGCATTTT. Its translation is CASRDGEYSNQPQHF.

This clonotype was seen many times. At one boundary the junction diverges from the germline segment, which might be a read error. This chain joins TRBV18 and TRBJ2-1; D might be TRBD1 (5 bases). This CDR3 has 15 residues. CDR1 and CDR2 from the germline V gene are KGHSH and LQKENI. The CDR3 DNA reads as TGTGCCAGCTCGCCACCTATCCGCAGGGATATTGAGCAGTTCTTC. Protein sequence: CASSPPIRRDIEQFF.

This clonotype was observed at least ten times. The J gene is TRBJ2-2, the V gene TRBV6-1; D is possibly TRBD2 (5 bases). The CDR3 runs 14 residues. Between the trimmed V and J ends, which lost 7 bases and 4 bases, there was a span of 13 bases. Germline assignment: CDR1 MNHNS and CDR2 SASEGT. The CDR3 is CASTRTGVTGELFF. The CDR3 DNA reads as TGTGCCAGCACCAGGACCGGGGTCACCGGGGAGCTGTTTTTT.

This clonotype was picked up many times. The gene calls are TRBV7-9 and TRBJ2-7; D tentatively reads TRBD1 or TRBD2 (5 bases each). Per the germline V gene, CDR1 is SEHNR and CDR2 is FQNEAQ (reference sequence). The V end was cut by 1 base, the J end by 0 bases, with 13 bases between. The CDR3 spans 16 residues. CDR3 DNA: TGTGCCAGCAGCTTAGGGGGGAGACTGGGCTCCTACGAGCAGTACTTC. Translating gives CASSLGGRLGSYEQYF. The full variable domain, in which reference TRBV7-9 and TRBJ2-7 provide the parts outside the CDR3, is DTGVSQNPRHKITKRGQNVTFRCDPISEHNRLYWYRQTLGQGPEFLTYFQNEAQLEKSRLLSDRFSAERPKGSFSTLEIQRTEQGDSAMYLCASSLGGRLGSYEQYFGPGTRLTVT.

This clonotype was detected ten times or more. The chain uses TRBV18 and TRBJ1-2; weak D call: TRBD1 (5 bases). Trimming took off 3 bases at V and 4 bases at J, with 18 bases between the two ends. The V gene's germline CDR1 is KGHSH and CDR2 LQKENI. This CDR3 has 16 amino acids. The CDR3 DNA sequence: TGTGCCAGCTCACCTCCCTCGGGACGGAAGACCTATGGCTACACCTTC. Its protein product is CASSPPSGRKTYGYTF. The variable domain in full, completed from reference TRBV18 and TRBJ1-2, reads NAGVMQNPRHLVRRRGQEARLRCSPMKGHSHVYWYRQLPEEGLKFMVYLQKENIIDESGMPKERFSAEFPKEGPSILRIQQVVRGDSAAYFCASSPPSGRKTYGYTFGSGTRLTVV.

Details on this clonotype: One end of the junction varies from germline; a read error may be responsible. The CDR3 DNA reads TGTGCCAGTGGTATAGGGGCAGGGCGGAGCACTGAAGCTTTCTTT. Residues: CASGIGAGRSTEAFF. The chain links TRBV19 to TRBJ1-1, with D possibly TRBD1 on 5 matching bases. Germline V gene lookup returns CDR1 LNHDA and CDR2 SQIVND (reference sequence). The CDR3 covers 15 residues.

The sample holds many counts of this clonotype. This sequence joins TRBV5-1 and TRBJ2-5, with D unresolved. The CDR3 is 15 residues long. Germline-derived CDR1 and CDR2 are SGHRS and YFSETQ. V was clipped by 0 bases and J by 5 bases, with 14 bases between them. The CDR3 bases are TGCGCCAGCAGCTTGGAATTGTATAGTGTGGAGACCCAGTACTTC. This codes for CASSLELYSVETQYF.

The rearrangement uses TRBV7-2 and TRBJ2-1, with D possibly being TRBD2 (6 bases). The DNA end is a closer match to TRBJ2-5, so the J assignment may be wrong. Germline CDR1 and CDR2: SGHTA and FQGNSA. The CDR3 totals 16 residues. CDR3 residues: CASSLGGLTFQETQYF. The CDR3 DNA reads as TGTGCCAGCAGCTTAGGGGGACTTACATTCCAAGAGACCCAGTACTTC.

This clonotype was detected many times. The rearrangement joins TRBV6-2 or TRBV6-3 to TRBJ2-1, with 8 positions matching TRBD2. The CDR3 sequence is 18 residues long. Germline-derived CDR1 and CDR2 are MNHEY and SVGEGT. Losses at the gene ends were 5 bases for V and 2 bases for J; bases not matched to a gene: 14. This chain's CDR3 is CASSPAVAGIVAYNEQFF. The CDR3 region has the DNA TGTGCCAGCAGTCCCGCGGTAGCGGGAATAGTCGCCTACAATGAGCAGTTCTTC.

This clonotype was seen many times. The genes are TRBV12-3 or TRBV12-4 and TRBJ1-2; D call uncertain. CDR3 length: 12 amino acids. V lost 6 bases and J lost 8, with 13 bases in between. CDR3 nucleotide sequence: TGTGCCAGCAGCACGGACTTCCGGGGCTACACCTTC. Translating it yields CASSTDFRGYTF.

This clonotype came up many times. The chain carries TRBV27 and TRBJ2-7, with TRBD1 matching over 7 bases. This CDR3 spans 14 amino acids. Germline lookup yields CDR1 MNHEY and CDR2 SMNVEV (reference sequence). Trimming removed 4 bases from V and 1 base from J; junction bases left unmatched: 4. CDR3 nucleotides: TGTGCCAGCAGTTACAGGGGATGGTCCTACGAGCAGTACTTC. Amino acid sequence: CASSYRGWSYEQYF.

The V call is TRBV12-3 or TRBV12-4, the J call TRBJ2-5, with 15 bases lining up with TRBD2. V shed 5 bases, J shed 2 bases, and the junction held 6 bases outside the gene matches. The CDR3 sequence is 17 residues long. The CDR3, as DNA: TGTGCCAGCAGTCCCGGGACTAGCGGGAGGCTACAAGAGACCCAGTACTTC. This translates into CASSPGTSGRLQETQYF.

This clonotype showed up many times. This chain uses TRBV29-1 with TRBJ2-5; either TRBD1 or TRBD2 may supply D (5 bases each). CDR3 length equals 12 residues. V was cut by 4 bases and J by 6 bases, with 12 bases left in between. The V gene's germline CDR1 is SQVTM and CDR2 ANQGSEA. The CDR3 coding sequence is TGCAGCGTTGGGGACCTCTTTAAGACCCAGTACTTC. This encodes CSVGDLFKTQYF.

This clonotype came up once. A far larger clone is only one base removed, so a read error is likely. This chain connects TRBV27 to TRBJ2-1; D is uncertain. The J call could be wrong; TRBJ2-5 is a better fit for the DNA end. Germline CDR1 MNHEY, CDR2 SMNVEV (reference sequence). The CDR3 has 12 residues. The CDR3: CTTGPRRETQYF. CDR3 bases: TGTACCACCGGGCCCCGTCGCGAGACCCAGTACTTC.

This clonotype was counted many times. This chain joins TRBV10-1 and TRBJ1-4, with D perhaps TRBD1 (5 bases). This CDR3 comprises 14 residues. CDR1 is WNHNN, CDR2 SYGVQD, per germline (reference sequence). Trimming cost V 0 bases and J 10 bases, with 12 bases left between them. This CDR3 is CASSESRDSGKLFF. CDR3 sequence (DNA): TGCGCCAGCAGTGAGTCCAGGGATTCGGGAAAACTGTTTTTT.

This clonotype has a count of ten or more. The chain has TRBV6-1 and TRBJ2-5; 7 bases align to TRBD1. Germline loops: CDR1 MNHNS, CDR2 SASEGT. There are 14 residues in the CDR3. Trimming removed 1 base from V and 4 bases from J; junction bases left unmatched: 3. Here the CDR3 reads CASSEGQGPETQYF. The DNA of the CDR3 is TGTGCCAGCAGTGAAGGACAGGGACCAGAGACCCAGTACTTC.

Ten or more counts support this clonotype. The CDR3, as DNA: TGTGCCAGCAGCTTAGTAGCGGGAGTTTTCGACGAGCAGTACTTC. Its translation: CASSLVAGVFDEQYF. V usage is TRBV11-2 and J usage is TRBJ2-7, with TRBD2 matching over 9 bases. The CDR3 sequence is 15 residues long. Germline assignment: CDR1 SGHAT and CDR2 FQNNGV. With 1 base clipped from V and 5 bases from J, the junction kept 6 bases outside the gene matches.

This clonotype occurred many times. Mismatch with germline at one junction end may stem from a read error. The V call is TRBV7-2, the J call TRBJ2-5; D possibly matches TRBD1 or TRBD2 (5 bases each). The CDR3 sequence is 15 residues long. CDR1 and CDR2 (germline): SGHTA, FQGNSA. The CDR3 DNA follows: TGTGCCAGCAGCTTAGCTGGCGACTTGGGGGAGATCCAGTACTTC. Translating it yields CASSLAGDLGEIQYF. The whole variable domain, filled in from reference TRBV7-2 and TRBJ2-5, reads GAGVSQSPSNKVTEKGKDVELRCDPISGHTALYWYRQSLGQGLEFLIYFQGNSAPDKSGLPSDRFSAERTGGSVSTLTIQRTQQEDSAVYLCASSLAGDLGEIQYFGPGTRLLVL.

A note on this clonotype: This may stem from a read error, because a much larger clone lies one nucleotide away. This is likely a read error, given that the CDR3 carries no conserved phenylalanine or tryptophan at its end. The chain has TRBV20-1 and TRBJ2-1, with no clear D. Judging by the DNA end, TRBJ2-5 fits better; the J call may be wrong. Germline CDR1 reads DFQATT; CDR2 reads SNEGSKA (reference sequence). This CDR3 region has 15 residues. DNA for the CDR3: TGCAGTGCTAGAGATTCGGGCAACATCCAAGAGACCCAGTACCTC. Protein product: CSARDSGNIQETQYL.

This clonotype was observed a few times. The V call is TRBV6-1, the J call TRBJ2-1; D gene ambiguous. The CDR3 spans 12 residues. The V gene lost 6 bases and the J gene lost 5 bases, with 8 bases spanning the gap. Germline V gives CDR1 MNHNS, CDR2 SASEGT. The chain's CDR3 is CASRHLHNEQFF. CDR3 in DNA: TGTGCCAGCAGGCACTTGCACAATGAGCAGTTCTTC.

This rearrangement joins TRBV7-9 to TRBJ2-1; 9 bases line up with TRBD2. Germline lookup yields CDR1 SEHNR and CDR2 FQNEAQ (reference sequence). The CDR3 loop spans 13 amino acids. The CDR3 DNA sequence: TGTGCTAGTTGGACTAGCGTAGACAATGAGCAGTTCTTC. It translates to CASWTSVDNEQFF.

The chain has TRBV28 and TRBJ2-3, with 10 bases that match TRBD1. Trimming at V came to 7 bases and at J to 5 bases, leaving 6 bases not matched to a gene. The germline gives CDR1 MDHEN, CDR2 SYDVKM. This CDR3 is 14 amino acids long. The CDR3 sequence is CASNQGQGRDTQYF. In nucleotides, the CDR3 is TGTGCCAGCAATCAGGGACAGGGGAGAGATACGCAGTATTTT.

A note on this clonotype: This clone may be a read error of a much larger clone one base away. No conserved phenylalanine or tryptophan ends this CDR3, so it is likely a read error. This chain uses TRBV3-1 with TRBJ2-7; TRBD2 matches at 10 bases. The germline V gene encodes CDR1 LGHDT and CDR2 YNNKEL (reference sequence). The trim removed 4 bases at V and 2 bases at J, leaving 5 bases unmatched. This CDR3 has 15 residues. The CDR3: CASSPGLAVPYEQYL. The CDR3 coding sequence is TGTGCCAGCAGCCCCGGACTAGCGGTTCCCTACGAGCAGTACCTC.

This clonotype was seen more than once but under ten times. This chain joins TRBV6-2 or TRBV6-3 and TRBJ2-3; 10 bases map to TRBD2. J was trimmed by 3 bases and V by 5 bases; bases with no gene match: 11. This CDR3 has 17 residues. In germline, CDR1 is MNHEY, CDR2 SVGEGT. The CDR3 coding sequence is TGTGCCAGCAGTGAACCTCTAGCGGGAGTTTGGACAGATACGCAGTATTTT. Translation: CASSEPLAGVWTDTQYF.

The sample holds many counts of this clonotype. The rearrangement joins TRBV18 to TRBJ1-5, with 10 bases that match TRBD1. The junction had 8 bases not matched to a gene; V was cut back by 3 bases and J by 6 bases. This CDR3 contains 16 residues. The V gene's germline CDR1 is KGHSH and CDR2 LQKENI. CDR3 in amino acids: CASSPSRTGGVQPQHF. The CDR3 nucleotides are TGTGCCAGCTCACCTTCCCGGACAGGGGGGGTTCAGCCCCAGCATTTT.

This clonotype was recorded many times. The rearrangement links TRBV6-2 or TRBV6-3 to TRBJ2-3, with D unresolved. Germline-derived CDR1 and CDR2 are MNHEY and SVGEGT. The CDR3 is 13 residues long. The V and J ends lost 8 bases and 5 bases respectively, with 14 bases between them. The CDR3: CASSGLVGDTQYF. In DNA, the CDR3 is TGTGCCAGCTCTGGGCTAGTGGGAGATACGCAGTATTTT.

The chain recombines TRBV19 with TRBJ2-4; D is unresolved. Germline CDR1 and CDR2: LNHDA and SQIVND (reference sequence). This CDR3 region has 13 residues. The V gene lost 6 bases and the J gene lost 7 bases, with 13 bases spanning the gap. CDR3 region: CASRNLGANIQYF. In DNA, the CDR3 is TGTGCCAGTAGGAACCTAGGAGCGAACATTCAGTACTTC.

This clonotype was recorded many times. The chain has TRBV11-3 and TRBJ2-1; 8 nucleotides line up with TRBD2. V lost 1 base and J lost 11; bases outside the gene matches: 4. Per germline, CDR1 SGHNT and CDR2 YENEEA. CDR3 length: 13 amino acids. CDR3 protein: CASSLGTSFKQFF. CDR3 nucleotides: TGTGCCAGCAGCTTAGGGACTAGCTTTAAGCAGTTCTTC.